A single sample gave rise to the 20 T cell receptor beta chains below, sequenced in a study of blood T cell repertoires in COVID-19. TCRdb's copy holds only in-frame clones and misses some; the assay was immunoSEQ multiplex PCR. The sample contains some 100,000 clones, roughly 76% of which appear only once. Source material: peripheral blood. The receptors shown here come from a human donor in a cohort sampled during active COVID-19.

This chain's CDR3 is CASSQEEIYTGAEDTQYF. For the CDR3, the DNA is TGTGCCAGCAGCCAAGAAGAAATTTATACAGGGGCCGAGGATACGCAGTATTTT. V is TRBV14 and J is TRBJ2-3, with 7 nucleotides matching TRBD1. V lost 0 bases to trimming and J lost 6 bases; unmatched junction nucleotides: 15. This CDR3 contains 18 residues. Per the germline V gene, CDR1 is SGHDN and CDR2 is FVKESK.

This chain uses TRBV5-8 with TRBJ1-5, with D possibly TRBD1 on 5 matching bases. The CDR3 covers 16 residues. The V gene lost 4 bases and the J gene lost 10 bases, with 24 bases spanning the gap. CDR1 SGHTS and CDR2 YDEGEE come from the germline V gene. The CDR3 bases are TGTGCCAGCAGCGCAGGCGGGGGGGAAGGATTGGGTCCCCAGCATTTT. Translating it yields CASSAGGGEGLGPQHF.

CDR3 residues: CATDPFQGATEAFF. The CDR3 DNA follows: TGTGCCACCGACCCTTTCCAGGGGGCCACTGAAGCTTTCTTT. The chain employs TRBV7-2 and TRBJ1-1, with 8 bases matching TRBD1. The germline CDR1 and CDR2 sequences are SGHTA and FQGNSA. The CDR3 runs 14 residues. The V gene end was trimmed by 10 bases and the J gene end by 4 bases; junction bases not matched to a gene: 11.

The rearrangement joins TRBV5-1 to TRBJ1-6; D gene ambiguous. This CDR3 contains 15 residues. Germline V gene sequence: CDR1 SGHRS, CDR2 YFSETQ. With 1 base removed from V and 7 bases from J, the gap between germline ends came to 12 bases. The CDR3 is CASSLRGSRNSPLHF. CDR3 nucleotides: TGCGCCAGCAGCTTGAGAGGGAGTCGCAATTCACCCCTCCACTTT.

The chain is built from TRBV7-2 and TRBJ1-3; D unresolved. The CDR3 is 13 amino acids. V lost 4 bases and J 0 bases, leaving 4 bases between the germline ends. CDR1 SGHTA and CDR2 FQGNSA come from the germline V gene. The CDR3 region has the DNA TGTGCCAGCAGCTCAAACTCTGGAAACACCATATATTTT. Encoded protein: CASSSNSGNTIYF.

V and J are TRBV7-2 and TRBJ2-7; 12 bases match TRBD2. The CDR3 is made up of 15 amino acids. V was pared by 5 bases and J by 2 bases, with 4 bases of the junction left unmatched. Germline CDR1 reads SGHTA; CDR2 reads FQGNSA. CDR3: CASSPTSGGTYEQYF. CDR3 nucleotides: TGTGCCAGCAGCCCGACTAGCGGGGGAACCTACGAGCAGTACTTC.

The CDR3: CASSYILGQSFEQFF. The CDR3 nucleotides read TGTGCCAGCAGTTACATCCTAGGTCAGAGTTTTGAGCAGTTCTTC. The chain links TRBV6-2 or TRBV6-3 to TRBJ2-1; D is unclear. CDR3 length: 15 amino acids. Germline V lookup: CDR1 MNHEY, CDR2 SVGEGT. With 2 bases removed from V and 9 bases from J, the gap between germline ends came to 17 bases.

The CDR3: CASARRGGYEQYF. The CDR3 coding sequence is TGTGCCAGCGCCCGGAGGGGGGGGTACGAGCAGTACTTC. The chain is built from TRBV14 and TRBJ2-7; the D gene is possibly TRBD2 (7 bases). The CDR3 has 13 amino acids. The V gene's germline CDR1 is SGHDN and CDR2 FVKESK. Trimming left V 8 bases short and J 4 bases short, with 15 bases between.

The table lists this clone with a few counts. The chain combines TRBV7-2 with TRBJ2-7; 7 positions match TRBD1. V lost 1 base, J lost 4 bases, and 13 bases stayed unmatched. This CDR3 comprises 17 residues. The germline CDR1 and CDR2 sequences are SGHTA and FQGNSA. The CDR3 nucleotides are TGTGCCAGCAGCTTAGTGGGGACAGTCTTTTATGGGTACGAGCAGTACTTC. This encodes CASSLVGTVFYGYEQYF.

This chain joins TRBV3-1 (or the pseudogene TRBV3-2) and TRBJ1-2, with unresolved D. The V end lost 3 bases, the J end lost 1 base, and 12 bases lay between the germline ends. CDR1 and CDR2 (germline): LGHDT, YNNKEL (reference sequence). This CDR3 comprises 15 residues. The CDR3 region is CASSHNTGVNYGYTF. CDR3 nucleotides: TGTGCCAGCAGCCATAATACGGGAGTTAACTATGGCTACACCTTC.

CDR3 protein: CSVVPGLARETQYF. DNA of the CDR3: TGCAGCGTAGTACCGGGACTAGCGCGGGAGACCCAGTACTTC. The chain couples TRBV29-1 to TRBJ2-5; TRBD2 matches at 10 bases. V lost 6 bases to trimming and J lost 5 bases; unmatched junction nucleotides: 9. CDR1 SQVTM and CDR2 ANQGSEA come from the germline V gene. The CDR3 has 14 amino acids.

There are a few counts of this clone. The chain combines TRBV6-2 or TRBV6-3 with TRBJ1-5; perhaps TRBD1 as D (6 bases). V dropped 1 base and J dropped 1 base, with 11 bases sitting between them. Germline V gene lookup returns CDR1 MNHEY and CDR2 SVGEGT. The CDR3 is 16 amino acids. This CDR3 is CASSYYQGTSNQPQHF. The CDR3 DNA is TGTGCCAGCAGTTACTATCAGGGGACGAGCAATCAGCCCCAGCATTTT.

The DNA for the CDR3 is TGTGCCAGCAGCCAAGTTAGGGGCGAGCAGTACTTC. This codes for CASSQVRGEQYF. This chain joins TRBV3-1 (or the pseudogene TRBV3-2) and TRBJ2-7; tentative D call: TRBD1 (5 bases). This CDR3 has 12 amino acids. Germline V gene lookup returns CDR1 LGHDT and CDR2 YNNKEL (reference sequence). Trimming removed 1 base at V and 6 bases at J, with 7 bases between.

V and J are TRBV6-2 or TRBV6-3 and TRBJ1-2; the match to TRBD1 covers 7 bases. Germline lookup yields CDR1 MNHEY and CDR2 SVGEGT. V dropped 6 bases and J dropped 4; count of bases not matched to a gene: 8. This CDR3 comprises 14 residues. The CDR3 region has the DNA TGTGCCAGCAGCCCCGACAGGGAAGGCTATGGCTACACCTTC. Translation: CASSPDREGYGYTF.

The chain uses TRBV30 and TRBJ1-2, with D possibly TRBD1 on 5 matching bases. This CDR3 has 13 amino acids. Germline V gives CDR1 GTSNPN, CDR2 SVGIG (reference sequence). Trimming removed 3 bases from V and 5 bases from J, with 13 bases in between. The CDR3 DNA reads TGTGCCTGGAGGACGACAGCGAAGTATGGCTACACCTTC. Translated, it gives CAWRTTAKYGYTF.

CDR3 DNA: TGTGCCAGCAGCTTACTCAGCGGATACGAGCAGTACTTC. It encodes CASSLLSGYEQYF. The chain joins TRBV7-2 to TRBJ2-7, with a tentative D call TRBD2 (5 bases). CDR1 SGHTA and CDR2 FQGNSA come from the germline V gene. Trimming took off 2 bases at V and 4 bases at J, with 9 bases between the two ends. This CDR3 has 13 amino acids.

The CDR3 coding sequence is TGTGCCAGCAGCAAAGGGAGGGCAGGCCTTTACAATGAGCAGTTCTTC. As protein: CASSKGRAGLYNEQFF. The rearrangement links TRBV21-1 to TRBJ2-1; the D call in the table, TRBD2, was not verified against the DNA. TRBV21-1 is a pseudogene locus. This CDR3 is 16 amino acids long.

This chain links TRBV7-8 with TRBJ2-7, with 9 bases aligning to TRBD2. V lost 1 base and J lost 6; bases outside the gene matches: 7. The CDR3 loop spans 15 amino acids. Germline V gene lookup returns CDR1 SGHVS and CDR2 FQNEAQ. CDR3 sequence reads: CASSLEGRGGSEQYF. In DNA, the CDR3 is TGTGCCAGCAGCTTAGAAGGGCGGGGGGGATCCGAGCAGTACTTC.

The chain carries TRBV7-2 and TRBJ2-3, with a tentative D call TRBD1 (5 bases). Germline CDR1 and CDR2: SGHTA and FQGNSA. With 5 bases removed from V and 8 bases from J, the gap between germline ends came to 17 bases. The CDR3 contains 14 residues. This chain's CDR3 is CASSHKGRAGTQYF. DNA for the CDR3: TGTGCCAGCAGCCATAAGGGGCGAGCAGGTACGCAGTATTTT.

The rearrangement uses TRBV7-2 and TRBJ1-5; D not resolved. The germline V and J ends were trimmed by 1 base and 0 bases, with 4 bases remaining between them. Germline V gene lookup returns CDR1 SGHTA and CDR2 FQGNSA. The CDR3 is 14 residues long. The CDR3 DNA follows: TGTGCCAGCAGCTTAGGGCATAGCAATCAGCCCCAGCATTTT. Translating it yields CASSLGHSNQPQHF.